This record concerns one T cell receptor beta chain sequence. The CDR3 runs to 16 residues. V dropped 1 base and J dropped 0 bases, with 10 bases sitting between them. The germline gives CDR1 SGHVS, CDR2 FNYEAQ. These data belong to a study of T-cell reconstitution after alpha-beta-depleted transplantation in children. The TCRbeta library incorporated unique molecular identifiers. TCRdb re-derived calls from the PCR reads in MiXCR, one entry per CDR3 protein. The data show some 80,000 distinct CDR3 sequences, less than 20% seen once. The source was PBMCs, mostly from graft donor cells, collected 360 days after TCRalphabeta/CD19-depleted stem cell transplant. The clonotype was recovered from a male patient between 2 and 10 years old who had a stem cell transplant for acute lymphoblastic leukemia, so the T cells may come from the graft donor. This chain connects TRBV7-6 to TRBJ2-1; D unresolved. Written as DNA, the CDR3 is TGTGCCAGCAGCTTAGTAGGAACGAGCTCCTACAATGAGCAGTTCTTC. Encoded protein: CASSLVGTSSYNEQFF.